Each of the 22 T cell receptor beta chains below was sequenced from the same sample in a study of sequential checkpoint blockade in melanoma (dated by TCRdb to about 2019). The protocol used for the library was the immunoSEQ multiplex PCR assay. TCRdb mirrors the immuneACCESS table, restricted to in-frame sequences. Some clones are absent from its copies; in checked studies, under half trace to an unresolved V gene, and the reason for the others is unknown. This sample holds under 15,000 clones; around 68% were observed only once. Less than 30% of the sample goes to the ten largest clones. Sample treatment or condition, as interpreted from the label and publication: randomized to nivolumab then ipilimumab (arm A) or the reverse (arm B). The source material was CD8+ T cells sorted from blood (inferred from file names), sampled from a patient given nivolumab and ipilimumab in sequence. All receptors derive from a human donor with melanoma.

V gene TRBV15 combines with J gene TRBJ1-4; 7 bases fit TRBD1. In germline, CDR1 is LNHNV, CDR2 YYDKDF (reference sequence). The CDR3 is 16 amino acids. V lost 2 bases, J lost 6 bases, and 9 bases stayed unmatched. The CDR3 sequence: CATSRPQDRSYEKLFF. The DNA of the CDR3 is TGTGCCACCAGCAGACCTCAGGACAGGTCCTATGAAAAACTGTTTTTT. The entire variable domain, with the rest obtained from reference TRBV15 and TRBJ1-4, is as follows: DAMVIQNPRYQVTQFGKPVTLSCSQTLNHNVMYWYQQKSSQAPKLLFHYYDKDFNNEADTPDNFQSRRPNTSFCFLDIRSPGLGDTAMYLCATSRPQDRSYEKLFFGSGTQLSVL.

The chain recombines TRBV6-4 with TRBJ2-3; the match to TRBD2 covers 16 bases. Germline assignment: CDR1 MRHNA and CDR2 SNTAGT. This CDR3 contains 16 residues. V lost 2 bases and J lost 4; bases outside the gene matches: 0. In DNA, the CDR3 is TGTGCCAGCAGTGACGGGACTAGCGGGGGGGCAGATACGCAGTATTTT. Amino acids: CASSDGTSGGADTQYF.

This clone showed up just a few times. V gene TRBV21-1 combines with J gene TRBJ2-5; TRBD2, as called in the table, went unchecked against the DNA. TRBV21-1 is described as a pseudogene. The CDR3 extends over 17 amino acids. CDR3 DNA sequence: TGTGCCGGGGGGACTAGCGGGAGTCCTTGGTACCAAGAGACCCAGTACTTC. It is translated as CAGGTSGSPWYQETQYF.

The rearrangement joins TRBV5-5 to TRBJ1-3, with 7 nucleotides matching TRBD1. The CDR3 totals 19 residues. V gave up 0 bases and J gave up 2 bases; unmatched junction bases: 14. Germline CDR1 and CDR2: SGHKS and YYEKEE (reference sequence). DNA of the CDR3: TGTGCCAGCAGCTTGGGTTTTCCCGGGACAGACTATACTGGAAACACCATATATTTT. This sequence encodes CASSLGFPGTDYTGNTIYF. Together with reference TRBV5-5 and TRBJ1-3, the CDR3 gives the full variable domain: DAGVTQSPTHLIKTRGQQVTLRCSPISGHKSVSWYQQVLGQGPQFIFQYYEKEERGRGNFPDRFSARQFPNYSSELNVNALLLGDSALYLCASSLGFPGTDYTGNTIYFGEGSWLTVV.

The rearrangement links TRBV5-1 to TRBJ2-1; 9 nucleotides agree with TRBD1. Trimming cost V 4 bases and J 4 bases; bases outside gene matches: 3. This CDR3 region has 14 residues. CDR1 and CDR2 from the germline V gene are SGHRS and YFSETQ. The CDR3 is CASSPGQGYNEQFF. The CDR3 region has the DNA TGCGCCAGCAGCCCGGGACAGGGTTACAATGAGCAGTTCTTC.

This sequence joins TRBV2 and TRBJ2-1; D gene uncertain. Per the germline V gene, CDR1 is SNHLY and CDR2 is FYNNEI. The V and J ends lost 3 bases and 1 base respectively, with 7 bases between them. This CDR3 spans 14 amino acids. In nucleotides, the CDR3 is TGTGCCAGCAGTGAGCAGTCATCCTACAATGAGCAGTTCTTC. It codes for CASSEQSSYNEQFF.

The V and J genes are TRBV9 and TRBJ1-2, with 7 positions matching TRBD1. CDR1 is SGDLS and CDR2 is YYNGEE in the germline V gene. V was clipped by 3 bases and J by 4 bases; unmatched bases: 18. The CDR3 has 18 residues. The CDR3 DNA sequence: TGTGCCAGCAGCGCCAGTAGTAAAACAGGGGCAGGCGGCTATGGCTACACCTTC. This sequence encodes CASSASSKTGAGGYGYTF.

This rearrangement joins TRBV25-1 to TRBJ2-7; 10 bases map to TRBD2. V was clipped by 1 base and J by 0 bases; unmatched bases: 0. This CDR3 has 15 amino acids. CDR1 is MGHDK and CDR2 is SYGVNS in the germline V gene. The CDR3 here is CASSESSGSSYEQYF. In DNA form, the CDR3 reads TGTGCCAGCAGTGAATCTAGCGGGAGCTCCTACGAGCAGTACTTC.

The chain employs TRBV5-5 and TRBJ2-7; 10 bases are a match to TRBD1. V lost 4 bases and J lost 7; bases outside the gene matches: 8. The CDR3 is 14 amino acids. Germline assignment: CDR1 SGHKS and CDR2 YYEKEE (reference sequence). CDR3 DNA: TGTGCCAGCAGCCCGTGGGACAGGGGAATGGAGCAGTACTTC. The encoded protein is CASSPWDRGMEQYF.

The chain recombines TRBV14 with TRBJ2-5, with 7 bases aligning to TRBD1. With 5 bases clipped from V and 2 bases from J, the junction kept 2 bases outside the gene matches. From germline, CDR1 is SGHDN and CDR2 FVKESK. This CDR3 is built from 13 residues. The CDR3 loop is CASSGTEQETQYF. Written as DNA, the CDR3 is TGTGCCAGCAGCGGGACAGAGCAAGAGACCCAGTACTTC.

This chain joins TRBV4-1 and TRBJ2-5; 7 bases align to TRBD1. V shed 3 bases, J shed 1 base, and the junction held 11 bases outside the gene matches. The germline gives CDR1 MGHRA, CDR2 YSYEKL. This CDR3 has 17 amino acids. The DNA of the CDR3 is TGCGCCAGCAGCCACGCCGGGACAGTTAAAATCCAAGAGACCCAGTACTTC. This encodes CASSHAGTVKIQETQYF.

CDR3 nucleotide sequence: TGTGCCAGCAGCTCCGACAGGGGGCTTAATCAGCCCCAGCATTTT. Residues: CASSSDRGLNQPQHF. The V gene is TRBV5-6, the J gene TRBJ1-5; 10 bases match TRBD1. Per the germline V gene, CDR1 is SGHDT and CDR2 is YYEEEE. V gave up 3 bases and J gave up 4 bases; unmatched junction bases: 4. CDR3 length equals 15 residues.

The CDR3 loop is CASSGVGGISNYGYTF. CDR3 nucleotides: TGTGCCAGCAGCGGGGTCGGGGGGATTTCTAACTATGGCTACACCTTC. The chain combines TRBV9 with TRBJ1-2, with D possibly TRBD1 on 5 matching bases. The CDR3 is 16 residues long. In germline, CDR1 is SGDLS, CDR2 YYNGEE. The V and J ends lost 3 bases and 0 bases respectively, with 15 bases between them.

In the case of this clone: Mismatch with germline at one junction end may stem from a read error. J is TRBJ1-1 and V is TRBV6-5; D unresolved. Germline CDR1 is MNHEY and CDR2 is SVGAGI. The CDR3 covers 14 residues. This CDR3 reads CASSDSGQSTEAFF. CDR3 nucleotide sequence: TGTGCCAGCAGTGACTCGGGCCAGAGCACTGAAGCTTTCTTT.

This chain uses TRBV5-1 with TRBJ2-7; 7 bases fit TRBD1. Germline V gene lookup returns CDR1 SGHRS and CDR2 YFSETQ. The CDR3 is 15 amino acids. The V segment lost 4 bases and the J segment 6 bases; nucleotides outside the gene matches: 13. The CDR3 DNA is TGCGCCAGCAGCCCCACAGGGGTTCGGGGCCGCGAGCAGTACGTC. Its translation: CASSPTGVRGREQYV.

This clone was seen only a few times. The chain carries TRBV10-3 and TRBJ1-3; D ambiguous. In germline, CDR1 is ENHRY, CDR2 SYGVKD. V was shortened by 6 bases and J by 6 bases, with 15 bases between the two germline ends. The CDR3 is 14 amino acids. Here the CDR3 reads CAISSSGSPNTIYF. The DNA of the CDR3 is TGTGCCATCAGCTCTAGCGGCTCGCCAAACACCATATATTTT.

A few counts support this clone. The chain recombines TRBV19 with TRBJ2-1; TRBD2 matches 10 bases. CDR3 length: 15 amino acids. Germline CDR1 reads LNHDA; CDR2 reads SQIVND (reference sequence). J gave up 4 bases and V 5 bases, and 5 bases lay outside the gene matches. For the CDR3, the DNA is TGTGCCAGTAGTTTCAGCGGGGGGGGGTACAATGAGCAGTTCTTC. It specifies CASSFSGGGYNEQFF.

V and J are TRBV7-2 and TRBJ2-7; D unclear. Trimming removed 5 bases at V and 3 bases at J, with 17 bases between. Germline V gene lookup returns CDR1 SGHTA and CDR2 FQGNSA. There are 15 residues in the CDR3. The CDR3 is CASSPRPVAVYEQYF. CDR3 DNA: TGTGCCAGCAGCCCCCGGCCGGTAGCAGTCTACGAGCAGTACTTC.

The J gene is TRBJ2-4, the V gene TRBV7-2; D call uncertain. V was shortened by 6 bases and J by 0 bases, with 9 bases between the two germline ends. Germline-derived CDR1 and CDR2 are SGHTA and FQGNSA. The length of the CDR3 is 14 residues. For the CDR3, the DNA is TGTGCCAGCAGTTATCAGAAAGCCAAAAACATTCAGTACTTC. Amino acid sequence: CASSYQKAKNIQYF. The full variable domain, with the rest looked up from reference TRBV7-2 and TRBJ2-4, is GAGVSQSPSNKVTEKGKDVELRCDPISGHTALYWYRQSLGQGLEFLIYFQGNSAPDKSGLPSDRFSAERTGGSVSTLTIQRTQQEDSAVYLCASSYQKAKNIQYFGAGTRLSVL.

V usage is TRBV7-8 and J usage is TRBJ2-1; no definite D call. Trimming left V 3 bases short and J 4 bases short, with 7 bases between. Germline values: CDR1 SGHVS, CDR2 FQNEAQ. The CDR3 covers 13 residues. The CDR3 nucleotides read TGTGCCAGCAGCTTCGCGGCGTACAATGAGCAGTTCTTC. Its translation: CASSFAAYNEQFF.

This chain uses TRBV6-1 with TRBJ2-7; D unclear. This CDR3 is 13 amino acids long. V lost 1 base and J 2 bases, leaving 6 bases between the germline ends. From germline, CDR1 is MNHNS and CDR2 SASEGT. The CDR3: CASSEGLAYEQYF. The CDR3 DNA reads as TGTGCCAGCAGTGAAGGGTTAGCCTACGAGCAGTACTTC.

The chain carries TRBV2 and TRBJ2-7, with TRBD2 identical over 9 bases. J was trimmed by 5 bases and V by 4 bases; bases with no gene match: 6. This CDR3 spans 14 amino acids. Germline CDR1 reads SNHLY; CDR2 reads FYNNEI. The CDR3 DNA sequence: TGTGCCAGCAGTGGGCTAGCGGGAAAAAACGAGCAGTACTTC. Protein product: CASSGLAGKNEQYF.